This T cell receptor (beta chain) was obtained from a study of blood T cell repertoires in COVID-19. TCRdb's table, derived via immunoSEQ multiplex PCR, lists solely in-frame clones and lacks some. Found here are 100,000 to 150,000 clones, approximately 87% of them singletons; the top ten hold approximately 3.3%. The CDR3 runs to 14 residues. The trim removed 3 bases at V and 7 bases at J, leaving 6 bases unmatched. CDR1 is MDHEN, CDR2 SYDVKM, per germline. The sample was peripheral blood. The V and J genes are TRBV28 and TRBJ2-1; 7 bases map to TRBD1. The clonotype was recovered from a woman aged 60-70 years with acute or convalescent COVID-19. CDR3 DNA: TGTGCCAGCAGTTTCCAGGGGGAAAGGAATGAGCAGTTCTTC. Translating gives CASSFQGERNEQFF.